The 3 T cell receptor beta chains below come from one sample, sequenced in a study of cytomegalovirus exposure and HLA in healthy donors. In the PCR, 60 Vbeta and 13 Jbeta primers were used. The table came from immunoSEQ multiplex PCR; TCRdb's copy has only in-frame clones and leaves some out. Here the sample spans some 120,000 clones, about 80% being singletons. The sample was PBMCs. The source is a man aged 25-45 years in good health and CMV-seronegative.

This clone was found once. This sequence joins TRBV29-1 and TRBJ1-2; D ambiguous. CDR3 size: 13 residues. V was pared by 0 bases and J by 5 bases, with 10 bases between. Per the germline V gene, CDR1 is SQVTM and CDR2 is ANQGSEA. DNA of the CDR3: TGCAGCGTTGAAGACAGTCAAACGTATGGCTACACCTTC. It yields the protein CSVEDSQTYGYTF.

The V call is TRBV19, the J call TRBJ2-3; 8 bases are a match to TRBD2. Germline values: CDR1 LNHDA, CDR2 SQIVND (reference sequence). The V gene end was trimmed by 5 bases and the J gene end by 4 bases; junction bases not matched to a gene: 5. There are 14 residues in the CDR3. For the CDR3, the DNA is TGTGCCAGTAGTGATGGACTAGCAGCAGATACGCAGTATTTT. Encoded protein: CASSDGLAADTQYF. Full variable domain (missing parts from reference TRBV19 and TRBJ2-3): DGGITQSPKYLFRKEGQNVTLSCEQNLNHDAMYWYRQDPGQGLRLIYYSQIVNDFQKGDIAEGYSVSREKKESFPLTVTSAQKNPTAFYLCASSDGLAADTQYFGPGTRLTVL.

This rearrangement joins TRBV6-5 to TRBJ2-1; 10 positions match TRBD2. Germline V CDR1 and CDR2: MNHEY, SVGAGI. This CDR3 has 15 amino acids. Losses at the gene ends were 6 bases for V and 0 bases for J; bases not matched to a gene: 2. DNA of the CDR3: TGTGCCAGCAGGAGCGGGAGGGTCTCCTACAATGAGCAGTTCTTC. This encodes CASRSGRVSYNEQFF.